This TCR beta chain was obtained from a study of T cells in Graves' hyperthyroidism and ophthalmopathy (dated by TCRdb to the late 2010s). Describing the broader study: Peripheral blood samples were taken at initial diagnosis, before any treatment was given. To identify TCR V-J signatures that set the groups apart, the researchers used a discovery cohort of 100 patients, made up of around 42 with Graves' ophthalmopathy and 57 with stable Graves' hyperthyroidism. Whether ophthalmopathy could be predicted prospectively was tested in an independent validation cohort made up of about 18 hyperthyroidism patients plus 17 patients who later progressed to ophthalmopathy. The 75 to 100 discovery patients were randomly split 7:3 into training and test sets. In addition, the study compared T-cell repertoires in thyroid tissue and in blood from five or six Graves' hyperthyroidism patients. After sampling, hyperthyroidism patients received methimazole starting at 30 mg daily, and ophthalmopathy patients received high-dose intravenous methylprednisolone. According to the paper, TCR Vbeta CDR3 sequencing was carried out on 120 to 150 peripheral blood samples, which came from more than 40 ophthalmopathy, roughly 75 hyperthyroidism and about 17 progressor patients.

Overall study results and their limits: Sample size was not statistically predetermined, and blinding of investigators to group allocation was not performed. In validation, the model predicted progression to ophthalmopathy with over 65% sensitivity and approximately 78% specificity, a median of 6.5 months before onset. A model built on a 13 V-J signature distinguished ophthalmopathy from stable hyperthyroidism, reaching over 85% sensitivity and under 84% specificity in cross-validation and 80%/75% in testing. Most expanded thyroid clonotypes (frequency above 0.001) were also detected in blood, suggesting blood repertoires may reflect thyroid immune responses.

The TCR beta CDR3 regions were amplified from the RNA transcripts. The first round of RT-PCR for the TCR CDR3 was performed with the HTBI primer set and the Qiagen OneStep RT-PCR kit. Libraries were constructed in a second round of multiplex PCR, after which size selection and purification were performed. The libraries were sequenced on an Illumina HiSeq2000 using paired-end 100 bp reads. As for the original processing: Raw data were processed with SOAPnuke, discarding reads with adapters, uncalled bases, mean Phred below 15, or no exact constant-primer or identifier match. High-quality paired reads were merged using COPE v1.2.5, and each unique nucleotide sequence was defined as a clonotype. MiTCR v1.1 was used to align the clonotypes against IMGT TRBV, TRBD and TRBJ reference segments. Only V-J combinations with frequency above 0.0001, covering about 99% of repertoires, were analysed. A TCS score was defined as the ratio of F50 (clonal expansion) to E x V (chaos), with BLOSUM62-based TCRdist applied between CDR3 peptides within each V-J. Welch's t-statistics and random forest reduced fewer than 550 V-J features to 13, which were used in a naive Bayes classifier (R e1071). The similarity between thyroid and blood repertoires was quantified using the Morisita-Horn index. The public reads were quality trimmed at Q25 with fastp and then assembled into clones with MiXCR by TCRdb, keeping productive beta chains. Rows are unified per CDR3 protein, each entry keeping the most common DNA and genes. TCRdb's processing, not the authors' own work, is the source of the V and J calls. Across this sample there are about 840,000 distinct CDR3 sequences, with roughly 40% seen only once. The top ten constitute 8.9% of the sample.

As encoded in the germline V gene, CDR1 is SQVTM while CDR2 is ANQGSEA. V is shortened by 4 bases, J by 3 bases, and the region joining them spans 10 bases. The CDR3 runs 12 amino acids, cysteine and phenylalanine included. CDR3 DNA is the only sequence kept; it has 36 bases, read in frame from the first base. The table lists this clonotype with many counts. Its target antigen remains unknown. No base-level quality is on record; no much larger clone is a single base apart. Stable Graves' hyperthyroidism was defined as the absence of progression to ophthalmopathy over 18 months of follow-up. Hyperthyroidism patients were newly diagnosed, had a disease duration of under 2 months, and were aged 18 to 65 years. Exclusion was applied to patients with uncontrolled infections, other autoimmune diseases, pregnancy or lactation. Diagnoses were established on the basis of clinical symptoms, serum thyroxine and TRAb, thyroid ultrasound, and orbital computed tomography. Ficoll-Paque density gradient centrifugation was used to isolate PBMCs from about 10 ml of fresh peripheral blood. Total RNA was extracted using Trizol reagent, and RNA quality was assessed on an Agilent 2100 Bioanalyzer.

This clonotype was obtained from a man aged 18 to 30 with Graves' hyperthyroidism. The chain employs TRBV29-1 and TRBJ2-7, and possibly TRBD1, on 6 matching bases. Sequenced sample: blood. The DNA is TGCAGCGTTGCGGGCAGGGGCTACGAGCAGTACTTC. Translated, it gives CSVAGRGYEQYF.